These 11 T cell receptor beta chains came from one sample sequenced in a study of spatial heterogeneity in lung cancer. Each CDR3 protein is one row after TCRdb ran MiXCR on the 5' RACE reads. The profile shows about 87,000 distinct CDR3 sequences, roughly a fifth of them singletons. Noted time point: blood at routine non-recurrence follow-up after resection. The sample consisted of PBMCs, taken at follow-up. The receptors shown here come from a male donor with early-stage non-small cell lung cancer.

This rearrangement joins TRBV6-6 to TRBJ2-7, with 14 bases aligning to TRBD2. Germline V gives CDR1 MNHNY, CDR2 SVGAGI (reference sequence). Losses at the gene ends were 0 bases for V and 5 bases for J; bases not matched to a gene: 6. CDR3 size: 17 residues. The CDR3 region is CASSYSTWTSGRNEQYF. The CDR3 region has the DNA TGTGCCAGCAGTTACTCGACTTGGACTAGCGGGAGGAACGAGCAGTACTTC.

Ten or more counts support this clonotype. This chain links TRBV9 with TRBJ1-1; D is possibly TRBD1 (5 bases). The germline CDR1 and CDR2 sequences are SGDLS and YYNGEE. This CDR3 has 14 amino acids. Trimming took off 0 bases at V and 4 bases at J, with 10 bases between the two ends. CDR3 coding DNA: TGTGCCAGCAGCGTAGGGCCGGGGACCACTGAAGCTTTCTTT. Its translation is CASSVGPGTTEAFF.

V is TRBV20-1 and J is TRBJ2-7; D may correspond to TRBD1 or TRBD2 (5 bases each). Trimming removed 5 bases at V and 4 bases at J, with 15 bases between. The CDR3 consists of 13 residues. Germline loops: CDR1 DFQATT, CDR2 SNEGSKA (reference sequence). This CDR3 is CSAERDGRYEQYF. The CDR3 DNA is TGCAGTGCTGAGAGGGACGGCCGGTACGAGCAGTACTTC.

The sample holds a few counts of this clonotype. V and J are TRBV11-1 and TRBJ2-1; TRBD2 agrees at 11 bases. CDR1 is SGHAT and CDR2 is FQDESV in the germline V gene (reference sequence). This CDR3 has 17 residues. Unmatched junction bases numbered 8, after V lost 3 bases and J lost 4 bases. CDR3 in amino acids: CASSFPTSGAWYNEQFF. The CDR3, as DNA: TGTGCCAGCAGCTTTCCGACTAGCGGGGCCTGGTACAATGAGCAGTTCTTC.

This clonotype has more than one count but fewer than ten. This chain uses TRBV6-2 or TRBV6-3 with TRBJ2-1; a possible D gene is TRBD1 (5 bases). This CDR3 spans 17 amino acids. Germline V CDR1 and CDR2: MNHEY, SVGEGT. V was clipped by 0 bases and J by 5 bases, with 17 bases between them. Here the CDR3 DNA reads TGTGCCAGCAGTTACTCGAGCCAAACCGACAGAAACAATGAGCAGTTCTTC. Translating gives CASSYSSQTDRNNEQFF.

The J gene is TRBJ2-1, the V gene TRBV11-2, with a weak D call TRBD1 (6 bases). Germline V gene lookup returns CDR1 SGHAT and CDR2 FQNNGV. V lost 5 bases and J lost 6, with 11 bases in between. CDR3 length equals 13 residues. For the CDR3, the DNA is TGTGCCAGCAGCCCCGGACAGATCAATGAGCAGTTCTTC. This translates into CASSPGQINEQFF.

J is TRBJ2-6 and V is TRBV27, with D perhaps TRBD1 (6 bases). In germline, CDR1 is MNHEY, CDR2 SMNVEV (reference sequence). There are 18 residues in the CDR3. The V end was cut by 0 bases, the J end by 0 bases, with 12 bases between. CDR3 sequence (DNA): TGTGCCAGCAGTTTATCGGTCAGGGGTCTCTCTGGGGCCAACGTCCTGACTTTC. Its translation: CASSLSVRGLSGANVLTF. The entire variable domain, with the rest obtained from reference TRBV27 and TRBJ2-6, is as follows: EAQVTQNPRYLITVTGKKLTVTCSQNMNHEYMSWYRQDPGLGLRQIYYSMNVEVTDKGDVPEGYKVSRKEKRNFPLILESPSPNQTSLYFCASSLSVRGLSGANVLTFGAGSRLTVL.

The rearrangement joins TRBV20-1 to TRBJ1-2; 10 bases agree with TRBD1. Germline V lookup: CDR1 DFQATT, CDR2 SNEGSKA (reference sequence). The ends lost 0 bases at V and 8 bases at J; junction bases unmatched: 9. The CDR3 is made up of 15 amino acids. CDR3 bases: TGCAGTGCTAGAGATGGGGCGGGGACAGGGGCCGGCTACACCTTC. Encoded protein: CSARDGAGTGAGYTF.

The chain recombines TRBV6-2 or TRBV6-3 with TRBJ2-7; D is possibly TRBD2 (5 bases). Germline CDR1 and CDR2: MNHEY and SVGEGT. The CDR3 consists of 12 residues. Trimming removed 6 bases from V and 6 bases from J, with 12 bases in between. CDR3 DNA sequence: TGTGCCAGCAGAGGAGGATTAACCGAGCAGTACTTC. Amino acid sequence: CASRGGLTEQYF.

The chain has TRBV24-1 and TRBJ2-6, with D unclear. Trimming removed 9 bases from V and 4 bases from J, with 12 bases in between. Germline V CDR1 and CDR2: KGHDR, SFDVKD. This CDR3 is 14 amino acids long. The CDR3 reads CATSADTGANVLTF. CDR3 DNA sequence: TGTGCCACCTCCGCTGACACCGGGGCCAACGTCCTGACTTTC.

The genes are TRBV24-1 and TRBJ2-3, with 8 positions matching TRBD2. With V trimmed by 7 bases and J by 0 bases, 2 bases remained unmatched. The CDR3 contains 14 residues. Germline V gene lookup returns CDR1 KGHDR and CDR2 SFDVKD. CDR3 sequence: CATRPSGSTDTQYF. The DNA for the CDR3 is TGTGCCACCAGACCTAGCGGGAGCACAGATACGCAGTATTTT.